These 2 T cell receptor beta chains came from one sample sequenced in a study of blood T cells in healthy people across ages (dated by TCRdb to 2013 to 2016). The library was produced with 5' RACE. The reads were generated on an Illumina HiSeq 2500. A second PCR of roughly 6 to 11 cycles was run with a J-beta primer mix and a sample-barcoded 5' primer. TCRdb redid the processing of the public reads, applying fastp at Q25 and MiXCR, and retained in-frame beta chains. Here each entry gathers all rows of one CDR3 protein and keeps the most common genes and DNA. The sample includes approximately 800,000 distinct CDR3 sequences, with about 62% observed a single time. The top ten hold around 20% of the sample. The sample was blood. These receptors were taken from a young man in good health.

This clonotype has only a few counts. The CDR3, as DNA: TGCAGCGTTGGGGCTGGACTAGCGATTCAAGAGACCCAGTACTTC. Amino acid sequence: CSVGAGLAIQETQYF. This chain uses TRBV29-1 with TRBJ2-7, with 9 bases matching TRBD2. The assigned J gene may be wrong: the sequence end matches TRBJ2-5 better. The CDR3 is 15 amino acids. Germline-derived CDR1 and CDR2 are SQVTM and ANQGSEA.

This clonotype has a handful of counts. The rearrangement links TRBV10-3 to TRBJ2-7, with 13 bases that match TRBD2. CDR1 ENHRY and CDR2 SYGVKD come from the germline V gene. The CDR3 covers 21 residues. With 1 base clipped from V and 1 base from J, the junction kept 16 bases outside the gene matches. As DNA, the CDR3 is TGTGCCATCAGTGAGTTCTGGTTTGTGATGGCGACTAGCGGGAGGTCCTACGAGCAGTACTTC. Encoded protein: CAISEFWFVMATSGRSYEQYF.